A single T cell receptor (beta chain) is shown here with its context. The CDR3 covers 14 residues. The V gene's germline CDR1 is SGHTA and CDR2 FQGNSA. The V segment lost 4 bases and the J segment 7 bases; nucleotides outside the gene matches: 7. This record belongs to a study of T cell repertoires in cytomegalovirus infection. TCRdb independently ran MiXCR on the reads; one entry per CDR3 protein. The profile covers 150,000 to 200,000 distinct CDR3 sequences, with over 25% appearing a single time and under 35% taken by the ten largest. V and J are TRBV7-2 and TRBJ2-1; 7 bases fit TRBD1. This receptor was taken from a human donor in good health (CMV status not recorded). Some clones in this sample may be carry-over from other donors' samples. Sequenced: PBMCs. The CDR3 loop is CASSSRQGRNEQFF. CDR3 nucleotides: TGTGCCAGCAGCTCGAGACAGGGCCGAAATGAGCAGTTCTTC.